Below, one TCR beta chain is given with its context. This entry comes from a study of T cell responses to AZD1222 COVID-19 vaccine. The CDR3 consists of 16 residues. Germline V gene sequence: CDR1 SEHNR, CDR2 FQNEAQ (reference sequence). Deletions cut 3 bases from V and 0 bases from J, with 15 bases between. This table comes from immunoSEQ multiplex PCR, and its TCRdb copy is limited to in-frame clones, with some not included. The sample yields about 210,000 clones, roughly 94% seen once. The gene calls are TRBV7-9 and TRBJ2-7, with D possibly matching TRBD1 (6 bases). The source is an adult who received the MenACWY meningococcal vaccine as a control. This specimen was peripheral blood, taken 28 days after the second dose of the MenACWY control vaccine. As DNA, the CDR3 is TGTGCCAGCAGCTTGACGAGGGGGTTGAGCTCCTACGAGCAGTACTTC. Translation gives CASSLTRGLSSYEQYF.